The 4 T cell receptor beta chains below all came from one sample that was sequenced in a study of CD8+ T cells in alopecia areata. From alopecia areata patients, lesional scalp punch biopsies and peripheral blood were collected. After isolation, RNA underwent reverse transcription to generate cDNA as the sequencing template. TCRdb's copy holds only in-frame clones and misses some; the assay was immunoSEQ multiplex PCR. Here the sample spans around 14,000 clones, under 65% being singletons. The specimen was skin, collected at week 0. The receptors shown here come from a human donor with alopecia areata.

The table lists this clone with a few counts. This chain connects TRBV21-1 to TRBJ1-2; TRBD1, the table's D call, was not compared with the DNA. TRBV21-1 is assigned pseudogene status. The CDR3 has 10 amino acids. In DNA form, the CDR3 reads TGTGCCAGCGGGGCTCGAGGCTACACCTTC. Protein sequence: CASGARGYTF.

The rearrangement uses TRBV18 and TRBJ2-4, with 7 bases fitting TRBD1. The CDR3 consists of 14 residues. Trimming removed 3 bases from V and 8 bases from J; junction bases left unmatched: 7. CDR1 is KGHSH and CDR2 is LQKENI in the germline V gene. CDR3 protein: CASSPTGMEDIQYF. The DNA of the CDR3 is TGTGCCAGCTCACCGACAGGGATGGAGGACATTCAGTACTTC.

The rearrangement uses TRBV13 and TRBJ2-3; TRBD2 is a possible D gene (5 bases). V was trimmed by 5 bases and J by 2 bases, leaving 14 bases between them. CDR1 PRHDT and CDR2 FYEKMQ come from the germline V gene (reference sequence). The CDR3 runs to 15 residues. CDR3 in amino acids: CASSPREFSTDTQYF. DNA for the CDR3: TGTGCCAGCAGCCCCCGGGAATTCTCCACAGATACGCAGTATTTT.

J is TRBJ1-2 and V is TRBV30; no firm D call. V was pared by 0 bases and J by 2 bases, with 4 bases between. The CDR3 length is 12 residues. From germline, CDR1 is GTSNPN and CDR2 SVGIG (reference sequence). The CDR3 DNA follows: TGTGCCTGGAGTGTACTGAACTATGGCTACACCTTC. This translates into CAWSVLNYGYTF. Supplemented by reference TRBV30 and TRBJ1-2, the full variable domain reads SQTIHQWPATLVQPVGSPLSLECTVEGTSNPNLYWYRQAAGRGLQLLFYSVGIGQISSEVPQNLSASRPQDRQFILSSKKLLLSDSGFYLCAWSVLNYGYTFGSGTRLTVV.